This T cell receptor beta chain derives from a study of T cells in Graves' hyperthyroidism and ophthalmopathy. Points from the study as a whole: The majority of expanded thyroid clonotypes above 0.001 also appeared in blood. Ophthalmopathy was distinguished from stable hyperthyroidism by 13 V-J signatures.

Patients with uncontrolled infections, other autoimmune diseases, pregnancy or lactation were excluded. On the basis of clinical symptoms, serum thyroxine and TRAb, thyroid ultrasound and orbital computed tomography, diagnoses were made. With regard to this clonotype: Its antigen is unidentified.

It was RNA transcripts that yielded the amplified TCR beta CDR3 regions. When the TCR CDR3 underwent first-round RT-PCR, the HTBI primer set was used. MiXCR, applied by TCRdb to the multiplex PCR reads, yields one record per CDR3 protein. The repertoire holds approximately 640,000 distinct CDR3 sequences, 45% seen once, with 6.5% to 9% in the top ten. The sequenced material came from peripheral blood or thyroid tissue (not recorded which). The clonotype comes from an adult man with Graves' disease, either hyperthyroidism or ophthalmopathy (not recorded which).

The CDR3 reads CASWRGWGTEAFF. The CDR3 coding sequence is TGTGCCAGTTGGAGGGGCTGGGGCACTGAAGCTTTCTTT. This sequence joins TRBV7-9 and TRBJ1-1; D possibly corresponds to TRBD1 (5 bases). Trimming took off 9 bases at V and 4 bases at J, with 15 bases between the two ends. This CDR3 spans 13 amino acids. The germline V gene encodes CDR1 SEHNR and CDR2 FQNEAQ (reference sequence).